One sample yielded the 17 T cell receptor beta chains listed below, sequenced in a study of CD8 T cells in ankylosing spondylitis. One entry per CDR3 protein, called by TCRdb with MiXCR from the 5' RACE reads. The sample has under 300,000 distinct CDR3 sequences, about 10% seen once. Sequencing was performed on blood, either unsorted or a sorted T cell fraction (not recorded which). These TCRs come from a male donor with ankylosing spondylitis or in good health (not recorded which).

This clonotype was counted at least ten times. V gene TRBV7-8 combines with J gene TRBJ2-1; 9 nucleotides agree with TRBD2. Germline V gene lookup returns CDR1 SGHVS and CDR2 FQNEAQ. After removal of 6 bases from V and 2 bases from J, the junction contained 11 bases not matched to a gene. The CDR3 has 17 residues. In DNA, the CDR3 is TGTGCCAGCAGGGCAGGGCGCGGGGGGGGTCCCTACAATGAGCAGTTCTTC. Translation gives CASRAGRGGGPYNEQFF.

This clonotype appeared many times. The chain is built from TRBV28 and TRBJ1-1; 8 bases are a match to TRBD1. Germline loops: CDR1 MDHEN, CDR2 SYDVKM. The CDR3 consists of 15 residues. Unmatched junction bases numbered 6, after V lost 5 bases and J lost 1 base. CDR3 in DNA: TGTGCCAGCAGTATACCGACAGGGGCGAACACTGAAGCTTTCTTT. Translated, it gives CASSIPTGANTEAFF.

This clonotype was seen only a few times. The genes are TRBV29-1 and TRBJ2-5; TRBD2 might be the D (5 bases). CDR1 is SQVTM, CDR2 ANQGSEA, per germline. Trimming removed 6 bases at V and 1 base at J, with 18 bases between. The CDR3 extends over 15 amino acids. CDR3 residues: CSVAHSPGIQETQYF. CDR3 nucleotides: TGCAGCGTCGCCCATAGTCCGGGGATCCAAGAGACCCAGTACTTC.

The genes are TRBV6-7 and TRBJ2-7; D gene uncertain. TRBV6-7 is identified as an open reading frame with a role that is uncertain. V was trimmed by 0 bases and J by 2 bases, leaving 11 bases between them. This CDR3 has 15 amino acids. This chain's CDR3 is CASSYSLVSPYEQYF. The CDR3 DNA reads as TGTGCCAGCAGTTACTCCTTAGTATCTCCCTACGAGCAGTACTTC.

This clonotype was found many times. The chain has TRBV25-1 and TRBJ2-5; D gene uncertain. CDR1 MGHDK and CDR2 SYGVNS come from the germline V gene. There are 14 residues in the CDR3. V was trimmed by 0 bases and J by 0 bases, leaving 5 bases between them. The chain's CDR3 is CASSEYGNQETQYF. In DNA, the CDR3 is TGTGCCAGCAGTGAATATGGGAACCAAGAGACCCAGTACTTC.

The chain has TRBV4-1 and TRBJ2-5; TRBD2 matches at 10 bases. The ends lost 2 bases at V and 5 bases at J; junction bases unmatched: 5. Germline V gene lookup returns CDR1 MGHRA and CDR2 YSYEKL. This CDR3 spans 15 amino acids. Written as DNA, the CDR3 is TGCGCCAGCAGCCAACTAGCGGGGGTGTGGGAGACCCAGTACTTC. It is translated as CASSQLAGVWETQYF.

The sample holds a few counts of this clonotype. The chain is built from TRBV7-1 and TRBJ1-1; D unclear. TRBV7-1 is classed as an ORF, of uncertain function. V was shortened by 3 bases and J by 0 bases, with 11 bases between the two germline ends. The CDR3 loop spans 15 amino acids. CDR3 sequence reads: CASSSHQFMNTEAFF. In DNA, the CDR3 is TGTGCCAGCAGCTCTCATCAATTTATGAACACTGAAGCTTTCTTT.

This rearrangement joins TRBV9 to TRBJ1-4, with 7 bases that match TRBD1. The V gene's germline CDR1 is SGDLS and CDR2 YYNGEE. The CDR3 extends over 16 amino acids. The J segment lost 2 bases and the V segment lost 3 bases, leaving 7 bases of the junction unmatched. DNA of the CDR3: TGTGCCAGCAGCGCCAGACAGGGCGGGACTAATGAAAAACTGTTTTTT. It yields the protein CASSARQGGTNEKLFF.

At least ten counts were recorded for this clonotype. The CDR3 region is CSARDPTGLADYNEQFF. CDR3 nucleotides: TGCAGTGCTAGAGATCCGACTGGCCTAGCGGACTACAATGAGCAGTTCTTC. The chain recombines TRBV20-1 with TRBJ2-1, with 7 nucleotides matching TRBD2. Germline assignment: CDR1 DFQATT and CDR2 SNEGSKA (reference sequence). There are 17 residues in the CDR3. V lost 0 bases to trimming and J lost 3 bases; unmatched junction nucleotides: 11.

This clonotype was counted a few times. V gene TRBV2 combines with J gene TRBJ2-2, with 10 bases lining up with TRBD2. CDR1 SNHLY and CDR2 FYNNEI come from the germline V gene. This CDR3 comprises 17 residues. With 2 bases clipped from V and 4 bases from J, the junction kept 7 bases outside the gene matches. Written as DNA, the CDR3 is TGTGCCAGCAGTGAAAGGGGGACTAGCGTCATCACCGGGGAGCTGTTTTTT. Amino acids: CASSERGTSVITGELFF.

J is TRBJ1-4 and V is TRBV10-3; D remains unclear. Trimming pared 2 bases from V and 8 bases from J, leaving 15 bases between. CDR1 and CDR2 (germline): ENHRY, SYGVKD. This CDR3 spans 15 amino acids. CDR3 in amino acids: CAISEGGRTSEKLFF. CDR3 bases: TGTGCCATCAGTGAGGGTGGGCGTACATCCGAAAAACTGTTTTTT.

The chain employs TRBV28 and TRBJ2-7, with 7 bases that match TRBD1. The trim removed 6 bases at V and 6 bases at J, leaving 5 bases unmatched. CDR1 MDHEN and CDR2 SYDVKM come from the germline V gene. This CDR3 region has 12 residues. DNA for the CDR3: TGTGCCAGCAGACAGGGGCAAGGCGAGCAGTACTTC. Translation gives CASRQGQGEQYF.

This clonotype was observed at least ten times. The rearrangement joins TRBV12-3 or TRBV12-4 to TRBJ2-3; D is undetermined. The CDR3 consists of 15 residues. The V and J ends lost 2 bases and 0 bases respectively, with 9 bases between them. CDR3 sequence reads: CASSLPPTSTDTQYF. CDR3 DNA sequence: TGTGCCAGCAGTTTACCCCCGACTAGCACAGATACGCAGTATTTT.

In this sample, this clonotype turned up many times. The CDR3 DNA reads TGCAGTGCTGTCACAGATACGCAGTATTTT. It encodes CSAVTDTQYF. V gene TRBV20-1 combines with J gene TRBJ2-3; no clear D gene. CDR3 length equals 10 residues. The germline V and J ends were trimmed by 5 bases and 2 bases, with 2 bases remaining between them. Germline V gene sequence: CDR1 DFQATT, CDR2 SNEGSKA (reference sequence).

This clonotype has only a few counts. This sequence joins TRBV14 and TRBJ2-1; 7 bases are a match to TRBD1. Germline CDR1 and CDR2: SGHDN and FVKESK. V trimming: 4 bases; J trimming: 4 bases; junction bases outside the gene matches: 19. The length of the CDR3 is 19 residues. The CDR3 sequence: CASSLNRGSTWTRYNEQFF. The CDR3 nucleotides read TGTGCCAGCAGCCTAAACAGGGGAAGTACTTGGACACGGTACAATGAGCAGTTCTTC.

This clonotype was recorded many times. This chain uses TRBV29-1 with TRBJ2-1, with 7 positions matching TRBD1. Germline-derived CDR1 and CDR2 are SQVTM and ANQGSEA. This CDR3 has 14 residues. The ends lost 1 base at V and 3 bases at J; junction bases unmatched: 3. DNA for the CDR3: TGCAGCGTTGAAGGGGGACAGAGCTACAATGAGCAGTTCTTC. Encoded protein: CSVEGGQSYNEQFF.

The table lists this clonotype with many counts. The genes are TRBV11-2 and TRBJ1-1; the match to TRBD1 covers 8 bases. This CDR3 has 14 amino acids. Germline CDR1 reads SGHAT; CDR2 reads FQNNGV. With 5 bases clipped from V and 0 bases from J, the junction kept 2 bases outside the gene matches. CDR3 DNA sequence: TGTGCCAGCAGCAAGGACAGGGTGAACACTGAAGCTTTCTTT. It codes for CASSKDRVNTEAFF.